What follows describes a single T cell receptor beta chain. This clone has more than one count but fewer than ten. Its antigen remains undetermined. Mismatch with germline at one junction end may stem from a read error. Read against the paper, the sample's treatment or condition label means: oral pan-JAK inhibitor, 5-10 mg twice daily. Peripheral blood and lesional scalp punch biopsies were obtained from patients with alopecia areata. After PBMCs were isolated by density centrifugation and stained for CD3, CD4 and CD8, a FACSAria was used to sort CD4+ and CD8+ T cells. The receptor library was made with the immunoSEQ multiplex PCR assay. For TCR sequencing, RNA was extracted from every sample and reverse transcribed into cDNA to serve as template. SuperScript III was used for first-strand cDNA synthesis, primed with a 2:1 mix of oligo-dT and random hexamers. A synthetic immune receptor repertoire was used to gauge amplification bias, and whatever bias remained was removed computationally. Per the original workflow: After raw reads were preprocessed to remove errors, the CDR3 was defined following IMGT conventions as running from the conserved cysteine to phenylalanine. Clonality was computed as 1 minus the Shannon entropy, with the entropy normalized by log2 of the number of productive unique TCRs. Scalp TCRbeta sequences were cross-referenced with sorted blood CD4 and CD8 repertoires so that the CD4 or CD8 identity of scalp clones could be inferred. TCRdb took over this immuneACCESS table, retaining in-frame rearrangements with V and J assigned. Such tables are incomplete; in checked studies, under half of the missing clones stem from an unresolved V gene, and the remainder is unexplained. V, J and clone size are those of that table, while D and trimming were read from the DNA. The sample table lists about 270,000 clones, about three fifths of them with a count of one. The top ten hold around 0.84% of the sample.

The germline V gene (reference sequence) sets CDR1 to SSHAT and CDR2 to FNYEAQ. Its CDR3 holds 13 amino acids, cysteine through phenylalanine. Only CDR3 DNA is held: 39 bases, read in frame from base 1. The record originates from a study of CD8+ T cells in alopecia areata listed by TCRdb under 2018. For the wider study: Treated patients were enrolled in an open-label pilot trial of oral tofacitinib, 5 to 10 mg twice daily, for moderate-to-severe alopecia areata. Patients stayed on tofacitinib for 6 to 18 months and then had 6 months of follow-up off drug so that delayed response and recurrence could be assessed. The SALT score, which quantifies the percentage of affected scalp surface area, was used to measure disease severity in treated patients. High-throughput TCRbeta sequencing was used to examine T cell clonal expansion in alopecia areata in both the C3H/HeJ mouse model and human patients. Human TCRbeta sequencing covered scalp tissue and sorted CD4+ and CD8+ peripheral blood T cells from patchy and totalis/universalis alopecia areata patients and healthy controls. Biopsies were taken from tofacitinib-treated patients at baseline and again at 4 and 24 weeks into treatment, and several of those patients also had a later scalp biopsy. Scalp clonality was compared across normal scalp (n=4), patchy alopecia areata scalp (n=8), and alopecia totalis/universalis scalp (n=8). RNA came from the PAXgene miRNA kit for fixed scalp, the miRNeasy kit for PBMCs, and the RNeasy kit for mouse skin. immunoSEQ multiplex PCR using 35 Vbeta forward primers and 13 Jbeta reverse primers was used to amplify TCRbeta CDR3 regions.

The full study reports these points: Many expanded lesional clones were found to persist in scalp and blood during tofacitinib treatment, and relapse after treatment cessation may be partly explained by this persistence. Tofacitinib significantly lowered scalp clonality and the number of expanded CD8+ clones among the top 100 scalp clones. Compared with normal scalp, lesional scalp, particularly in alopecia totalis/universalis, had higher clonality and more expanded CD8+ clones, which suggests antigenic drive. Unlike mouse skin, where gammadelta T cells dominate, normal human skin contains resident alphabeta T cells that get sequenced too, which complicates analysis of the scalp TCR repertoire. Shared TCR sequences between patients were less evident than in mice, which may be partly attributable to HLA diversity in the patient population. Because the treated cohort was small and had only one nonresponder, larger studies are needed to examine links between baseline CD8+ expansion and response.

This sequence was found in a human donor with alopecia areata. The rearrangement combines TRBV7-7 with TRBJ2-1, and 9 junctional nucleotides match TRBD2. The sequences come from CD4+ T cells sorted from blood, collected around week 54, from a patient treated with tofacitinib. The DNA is TGTGCTAGCAGCAACCAGCGGGGGGCCGAGCAGTTCTTC. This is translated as CASSNQRGAEQFF.